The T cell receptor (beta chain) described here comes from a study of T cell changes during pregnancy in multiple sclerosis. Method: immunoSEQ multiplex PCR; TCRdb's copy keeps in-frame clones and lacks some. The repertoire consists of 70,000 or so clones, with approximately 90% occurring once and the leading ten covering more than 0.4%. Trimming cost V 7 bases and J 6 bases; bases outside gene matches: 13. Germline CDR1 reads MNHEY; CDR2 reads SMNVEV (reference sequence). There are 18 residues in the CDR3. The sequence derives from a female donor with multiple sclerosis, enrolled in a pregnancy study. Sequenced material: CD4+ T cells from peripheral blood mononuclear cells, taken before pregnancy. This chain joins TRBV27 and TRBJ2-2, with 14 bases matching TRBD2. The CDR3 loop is CASIPGLAGAFLAGELFF. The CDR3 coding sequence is TGTGCCAGCATCCCGGGACTAGCGGGGGCATTTTTGGCCGGGGAGCTGTTTTTT.